The next 10 T cell receptor beta chains were all read from a single sample in a study of regulatory T cells in long-lasting Graves disease. Noted time point: newly diagnosed GD, antithyroid drugs for less than 3 months. PBMC RNA was the source of the TCR library. Construction of TCR beta libraries relied on iRepertoire HTBI primers and on Arm-PCR targeting CDR3 regions. TCRdb redid the calling of the multiplex PCR reads with MiXCR, one entry per CDR3 protein. The table has 450,000 to 700,000 distinct CDR3 sequences, approximately 12% seen once; the top ten hold roughly a tenth. These records were also assigned to another study, of T cells in Graves' hyperthyroidism and ophthalmopathy.

The sequencing used peripheral blood mononuclear cells (PBMCs), collected at new diagnosis, from a patient treated with antithyroid drugs. Source of these receptors: a man under 40 with Graves disease.

The rearrangement uses TRBV7-9 and TRBJ2-1; 8 bases match TRBD2. The CDR3 runs 17 residues. The germline V gene has CDR1 SEHNR and CDR2 FQNEAQ (reference sequence). V trimming: 4 bases; J trimming: 5 bases; junction bases outside the gene matches: 13. CDR3 in amino acids: CASSSRGGAGVHNEQFF. CDR3 nucleotide sequence: TGTGCCAGCAGCTCCCGTGGCGGAGCGGGAGTCCACAATGAGCAGTTCTTC.

This clonotype was recorded at least ten times. This chain links TRBV14 with TRBJ2-1; a possible D gene is TRBD2 (6 bases). CDR1 is SGHDN, CDR2 FVKESK, per germline. CDR3 length: 18 residues. The V and J ends lost 1 base and 7 bases respectively, with 23 bases between them. The CDR3 is CASSQGRRTRDWWNEQFF. CDR3 DNA: TGTGCCAGCAGCCAAGGAAGGCGAACCCGGGACTGGTGGAATGAGCAGTTCTTC.

The rearrangement uses TRBV7-2 and TRBJ2-1, with a tentative D call TRBD2 (5 bases). The V and J ends lost 1 base and 2 bases respectively, with 9 bases between them. CDR1 and CDR2 (germline): SGHTA, FQGNSA. This CDR3 is built from 15 residues. Here the CDR3 DNA reads TGTGCCAGCAGCTTAGGTAGCGAGCCCTACAATGAGCAGTTCTTC. Protein product: CASSLGSEPYNEQFF.

Ten or more counts support this clonotype. The chain links TRBV15 to TRBJ1-1; D is possibly TRBD1 (6 bases). Germline CDR1 reads LNHNV; CDR2 reads YYDKDF (reference sequence). The length of the CDR3 is 15 residues. V was clipped by 0 bases and J by 1 base, with 9 bases between them. Written as DNA, the CDR3 is TGTGCCACCAGCAGAGATTGGACAGCGAACACTGAAGCTTTCTTT. It specifies CATSRDWTANTEAFF.

The table lists this clonotype with many counts. The chain carries TRBV28 and TRBJ1-1, with D perhaps TRBD1 (6 bases). Between the trimmed V and J ends, which lost 8 bases and 6 bases, there was a span of 22 bases. Germline V CDR1 and CDR2: MDHEN, SYDVKM. The CDR3 contains 15 residues. CDR3 sequence: CASSEGGELAAEAFF. CDR3 nucleotides: TGTGCCAGCTCCGAGGGGGGGGAGCTGGCCGCTGAAGCTTTCTTT. Full variable domain (remainder filled in from reference TRBV28 and TRBJ1-1): DVKVTQSSRYLVKRTGEKVFLECVQDMDHENMFWYRQDPGLGLRLIYFSYDVKMKEKGDIPEGYSVSREKKERFSLILESASTNQTSMYLCASSEGGELAAEAFFGQGTRLTVV.

This clonotype showed up just a few times. J is TRBJ2-3 and V is TRBV19; TRBD2 agrees at 7 bases. Germline lookup yields CDR1 LNHDA and CDR2 SQIVND (reference sequence). Unmatched junction bases numbered 11, after V lost 7 bases and J lost 1 base. CDR3 length equals 16 residues. The CDR3 DNA sequence: TGTGCCAGTAAAACCTGGGGGGGAGCCGGCACAGATACGCAGTATTTT. Translated: CASKTWGGAGTDTQYF.

This clonotype was counted between two and nine times. The chain links TRBV4-1 to TRBJ1-5; no clear D. Looked up from germline, CDR1 is MGHRA and CDR2 is YSYEKL. This CDR3 contains 14 residues. Trimming shortened V by 5 bases and J by 6 bases, and 14 bases separated the two germline ends. CDR3 protein: CASSSLGSSQPQHF. In DNA, the CDR3 is TGCGCCAGCAGCTCGCTAGGGTCGAGTCAGCCCCAGCATTTT.

This clonotype has a handful of counts. The J gene is TRBJ2-3, the V gene TRBV9; D gene ambiguous. Trimming took 3 bases from V and 1 from J, leaving 9 bases between them. CDR3 length equals 14 residues. Germline values: CDR1 SGDLS, CDR2 YYNGEE. CDR3 residues: CASSAFGGTDTQYF. The CDR3 DNA sequence: TGTGCCAGCAGCGCGTTTGGGGGCACAGATACGCAGTATTTT.

This clonotype was seen ten or more times. The chain has TRBV29-1 and TRBJ2-7; 9 nucleotides agree with TRBD2. Germline CDR1 is SQVTM and CDR2 is ANQGSEA. With V trimmed by 6 bases and J by 4 bases, 10 bases remained unmatched. This CDR3 is 14 amino acids long. The CDR3 DNA follows: TGCAGCGTGGTTGTAGCGGGAGCTAGGTACGAGCAGTACTTC. Translated: CSVVVAGARYEQYF.

This clonotype occurred many times. The V call is TRBV24-1, the J call TRBJ1-1; 12 bases are a match to TRBD1. V dropped 7 bases and J dropped 0; count of bases not matched to a gene: 5. CDR3 size: 16 residues. Germline assignment: CDR1 KGHDR and CDR2 SFDVKD. The CDR3 DNA sequence: TGTGCCACCAGGGGGGGGACAGGGGGCATGAACACTGAAGCTTTCTTT. As protein: CATRGGTGGMNTEAFF.